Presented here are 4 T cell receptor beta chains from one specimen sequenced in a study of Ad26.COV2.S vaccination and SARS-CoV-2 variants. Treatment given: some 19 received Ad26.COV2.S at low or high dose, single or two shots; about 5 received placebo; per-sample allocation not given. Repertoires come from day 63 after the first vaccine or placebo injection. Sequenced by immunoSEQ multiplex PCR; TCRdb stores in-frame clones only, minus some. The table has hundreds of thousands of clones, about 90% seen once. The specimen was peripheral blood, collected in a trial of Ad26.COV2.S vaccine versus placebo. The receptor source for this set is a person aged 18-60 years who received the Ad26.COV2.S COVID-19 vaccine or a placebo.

The CDR3 DNA follows: TGTGCCAGCAGCTCTGGAGCGGGGTACCAAGAGACCCAGTACTTC. Its protein product is CASSSGAGYQETQYF. The rearrangement uses TRBV7-2 and TRBJ2-5; 7 nucleotides line up with TRBD2. Germline V CDR1 and CDR2: SGHTA, FQGNSA. The V gene end was trimmed by 4 bases and the J gene end by 0 bases; junction bases not matched to a gene: 5. This CDR3 region has 15 residues.

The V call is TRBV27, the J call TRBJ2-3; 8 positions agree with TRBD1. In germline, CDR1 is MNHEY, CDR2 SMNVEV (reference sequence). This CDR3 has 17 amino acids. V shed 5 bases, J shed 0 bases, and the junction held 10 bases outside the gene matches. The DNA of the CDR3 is TGTGCCAGCAGTCCATCAATTTCAGGGGGCAGCACAGATACGCAGTATTTT. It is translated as CASSPSISGGSTDTQYF.

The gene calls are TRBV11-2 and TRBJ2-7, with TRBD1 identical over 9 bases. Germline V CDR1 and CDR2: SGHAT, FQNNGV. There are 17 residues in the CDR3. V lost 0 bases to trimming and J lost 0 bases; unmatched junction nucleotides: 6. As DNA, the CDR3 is TGTGCCAGCAGCTTAGACGCAGACAGGGGGAGCTCCTACGAGCAGTACTTC. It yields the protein CASSLDADRGSSYEQYF. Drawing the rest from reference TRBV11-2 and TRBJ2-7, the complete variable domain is EAGVAQSPRYKIIEKRQSVAFWCNPISGHATLYWYQQILGQGPKLLIQFQNNGVVDDSQLPKDRFSAERLKGVDSTLKIQPAKLEDSAVYLCASSLDADRGSSYEQYFGPGTRLTVT.

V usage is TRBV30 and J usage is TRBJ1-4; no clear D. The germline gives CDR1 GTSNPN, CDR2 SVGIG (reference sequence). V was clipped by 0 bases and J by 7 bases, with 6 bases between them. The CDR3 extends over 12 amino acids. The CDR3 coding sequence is TGTGCCTGGAGTGTAGGGATTGAAAAACTGTTTTTT. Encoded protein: CAWSVGIEKLFF.